The 3 T cell receptor beta chains below were found in one sample sequenced in a study of T cells in Graves' hyperthyroidism and ophthalmopathy. TCR beta CDR3 sequences were amplified from RNA transcripts. TCR CDR3 regions were first amplified by RT-PCR with HTBI primers. TCRdb recomputed calls from the multiplex PCR reads with MiXCR, one row per CDR3 protein. The table includes around 350,000 distinct CDR3 sequences, roughly 14% detected once. Sequences were obtained from blood. These TCRs come from a woman aged 18-30 years with Graves' hyperthyroidism that later progressed to Graves' ophthalmopathy.

This clonotype has a count of ten or more. This chain connects TRBV7-8 to TRBJ2-7; either TRBD1 or TRBD2 may supply D (6 bases each). From germline, CDR1 is SGHVS and CDR2 FQNEAQ. This CDR3 has 17 amino acids. Trimming pared 0 bases from V and 4 bases from J, leaving 19 bases between. The CDR3 nucleotides read TGTGCCAGCAGCTTAGCGAGGTACCGCGGAGGGGGTTACGAGCAGTACTTC. This gives the protein CASSLARYRGGGYEQYF.

The rearrangement joins TRBV27 to TRBJ2-1, with a weak D call TRBD2 (5 bases). This CDR3 is built from 15 residues. V lost 4 bases to trimming and J lost 9 bases, with 19 bases between them. Germline CDR1 MNHEY, CDR2 SMNVEV (reference sequence). CDR3 nucleotides: TGTGCCAGCAGTTCGGGCGAGAGGGCCCTTGGTGAGCAGTTCTTC. This gives the protein CASSSGERALGEQFF.

This clonotype came up a few times. The V and J genes are TRBV7-9 and TRBJ2-3; 12 nucleotides align to TRBD2. Germline V gene lookup returns CDR1 SEHNR and CDR2 FQNEAQ (reference sequence). The junction had 21 bases not matched to a gene; V was cut back by 5 bases and J by 0 bases. This CDR3 is 22 amino acids long. DNA of the CDR3: TGTGCCAGCAGCCAAGCCCGACTAGCGGGGGCCCAGTACTTTAGTAGCACAGATACGCAGTATTTT. Translating it yields CASSQARLAGAQYFSSTDTQYF.